This T cell receptor beta chain was documented in a study of identifying expanded T cells in peripheral blood. Collection occurred without any documented infections or immune events in donors. Regarding the study as a whole: Over two and four weeks, about 15 and 18 clones changed, versus roughly 1.1 between replicates. Clone count variance between approximately 2-week samples rose with total template count.

Germline trimming cut 6 bases from V and 7 bases from J; bases unmatched to any gene: 7. Germline V CDR1 and CDR2: LNHDA, SQIVND (reference sequence). The CDR3 extends over 14 amino acids. Clones were read by immunoSEQ multiplex PCR, and TCRdb kept only the in-frame ones, dropping some. This sample yields roughly 100,000 clones, of which around 88% are seen a single time; 15% to 20% belongs to the top ten. On this clone itself: Its specificity is not known.

The receptor comes from a person aged 18 to 69 in good health. The material sequenced was blood. This rearrangement joins TRBV19 to TRBJ2-7; 12 bases line up with TRBD1. For the CDR3, the DNA is TGTGCCAGTAGGCGGGACAGGGGGCTAGGGGAGCAGTACTTC. Its protein is CASRRDRGLGEQYF.